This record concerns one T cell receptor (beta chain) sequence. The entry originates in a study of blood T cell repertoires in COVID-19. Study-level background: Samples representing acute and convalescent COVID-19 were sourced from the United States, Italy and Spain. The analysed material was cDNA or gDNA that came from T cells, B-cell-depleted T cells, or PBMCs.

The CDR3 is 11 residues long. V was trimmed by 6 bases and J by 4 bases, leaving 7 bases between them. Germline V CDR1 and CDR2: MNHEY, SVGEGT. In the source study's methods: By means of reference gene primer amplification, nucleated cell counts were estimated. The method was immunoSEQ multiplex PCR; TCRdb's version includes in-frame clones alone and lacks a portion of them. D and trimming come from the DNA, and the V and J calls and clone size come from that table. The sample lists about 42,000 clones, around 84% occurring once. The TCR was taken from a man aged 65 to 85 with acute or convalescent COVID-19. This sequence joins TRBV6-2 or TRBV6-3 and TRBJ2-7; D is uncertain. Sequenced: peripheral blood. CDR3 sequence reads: CASSREYEQYF. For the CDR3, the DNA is TGTGCCAGCAGCCGTGAGTACGAGCAGTACTTC.